These 5 T cell receptor beta chains were all obtained from the same sample, sequenced in a study of blood T cell repertoires in COVID-19. Profiling relied on immunoSEQ multiplex PCR, and the TCRdb table lists in-frame clones only, not all of them. The sample yields some 460,000 clones, 85% to 90% seen once. The sequenced material came from peripheral blood. The source of these receptors is a woman younger than 45 with acute or convalescent COVID-19.

V is TRBV6-5 and J is TRBJ1-1; the match to TRBD1 covers 8 bases. Losses at the gene ends were 2 bases for V and 11 bases for J; bases not matched to a gene: 10. The CDR3 runs to 14 residues. CDR1 is MNHEY and CDR2 is SVGAGI in the germline V gene. CDR3 region: CASSYNGQGGHAFF. In nucleotides, the CDR3 is TGTGCCAGCAGTTACAATGGACAGGGAGGTCATGCTTTCTTT.

The gene calls are TRBV24-1 and TRBJ1-5; 8 bases line up with TRBD1. This CDR3 has 15 residues. The ends lost 5 bases at V and 4 bases at J; junction bases unmatched: 6. Germline V gene sequence: CDR1 KGHDR, CDR2 SFDVKD. The CDR3 coding sequence is TGTGCCACCAGTGCCGGACAGGGAGGAAATCAGCCCCAGCATTTT. This gives the protein CATSAGQGGNQPQHF.

The chain joins TRBV6-6 to TRBJ1-5; 10 bases align to TRBD1. Germline assignment: CDR1 MNHNY and CDR2 SVGAGI (reference sequence). The ends lost 8 bases at V and 4 bases at J; junction bases unmatched: 5. The CDR3 spans 14 residues. DNA of the CDR3: TGTGCCAGCGAAGACAGGGGGCGAAATCAGCCCCAGCATTTT. Translated, it gives CASEDRGRNQPQHF.

This chain joins TRBV2 and TRBJ1-4, with 7 bases that match TRBD1. The CDR3 is 14 residues long. Germline V gene lookup returns CDR1 SNHLY and CDR2 FYNNEI. The V gene end was trimmed by 4 bases and the J gene end by 8 bases; junction bases not matched to a gene: 7. Written as DNA, the CDR3 is TGTGCCAGCAGTGGGACAGGTTACGCGGAAAAACTGTTTTTT. Protein sequence: CASSGTGYAEKLFF.

The chain combines TRBV7-3 with TRBJ1-1; perhaps TRBD1 as D (6 bases). Germline V CDR1 and CDR2: SGHTA, FQGTGA. Trimming shortened V by 0 bases and J by 9 bases, and 20 bases separated the two germline ends. This CDR3 comprises 16 residues. CDR3 sequence reads: CASSLTSAGDAVQAFF. In DNA form, the CDR3 reads TGTGCCAGCAGCTTAACGTCGGCAGGGGACGCGGTTCAAGCTTTCTTT.